This TCR beta chain emerged from a study of human T cells and chemical hapten exposure. This clonotype was seen many times. Its matching antigen is unknown. TCRdb re-analysed the RACE reads in MiXCR, keeping a single row per CDR3 protein. Altogether 100,000 or so distinct CDR3 sequences are present, about 9.3% being singletons, with the ten largest covering more than 2%. Time point given: patch test 2, 6 weeks after DPC sensitization. Noted treatment: therapeutic diphenylcyclopropenone sensitization with weekly scalp DPC. Ahead of each patch test application, blood was drawn. The CDR3 loop spans 17 amino acids. V was clipped by 4 bases and J by 3 bases; unmatched bases: 8. CDR1 and CDR2 from the germline V gene are SEHNR and FQNEAQ (reference sequence). Findings and limits, study-wide: Clustering by CDR3 similarity yielded significantly more large clusters from expanded TCRs than controls.

The sequencing used whole blood, collected in connection with sensitization to the hapten diphenylcyclopropenone (DPC). This TCR derives from a woman aged 40 to 50 with alopecia areata. Some clones in this sample may be carry-over from other donors' samples. V and J are TRBV7-9 and TRBJ2-4; 11 bases are shared with TRBD2. DNA for the CDR3: TGTGCCAGCAGCTATCCTCTAGCGGGAGGAGGCAAAAACATTCAGTACTTC. Amino acid sequence: CASSYPLAGGGKNIQYF.